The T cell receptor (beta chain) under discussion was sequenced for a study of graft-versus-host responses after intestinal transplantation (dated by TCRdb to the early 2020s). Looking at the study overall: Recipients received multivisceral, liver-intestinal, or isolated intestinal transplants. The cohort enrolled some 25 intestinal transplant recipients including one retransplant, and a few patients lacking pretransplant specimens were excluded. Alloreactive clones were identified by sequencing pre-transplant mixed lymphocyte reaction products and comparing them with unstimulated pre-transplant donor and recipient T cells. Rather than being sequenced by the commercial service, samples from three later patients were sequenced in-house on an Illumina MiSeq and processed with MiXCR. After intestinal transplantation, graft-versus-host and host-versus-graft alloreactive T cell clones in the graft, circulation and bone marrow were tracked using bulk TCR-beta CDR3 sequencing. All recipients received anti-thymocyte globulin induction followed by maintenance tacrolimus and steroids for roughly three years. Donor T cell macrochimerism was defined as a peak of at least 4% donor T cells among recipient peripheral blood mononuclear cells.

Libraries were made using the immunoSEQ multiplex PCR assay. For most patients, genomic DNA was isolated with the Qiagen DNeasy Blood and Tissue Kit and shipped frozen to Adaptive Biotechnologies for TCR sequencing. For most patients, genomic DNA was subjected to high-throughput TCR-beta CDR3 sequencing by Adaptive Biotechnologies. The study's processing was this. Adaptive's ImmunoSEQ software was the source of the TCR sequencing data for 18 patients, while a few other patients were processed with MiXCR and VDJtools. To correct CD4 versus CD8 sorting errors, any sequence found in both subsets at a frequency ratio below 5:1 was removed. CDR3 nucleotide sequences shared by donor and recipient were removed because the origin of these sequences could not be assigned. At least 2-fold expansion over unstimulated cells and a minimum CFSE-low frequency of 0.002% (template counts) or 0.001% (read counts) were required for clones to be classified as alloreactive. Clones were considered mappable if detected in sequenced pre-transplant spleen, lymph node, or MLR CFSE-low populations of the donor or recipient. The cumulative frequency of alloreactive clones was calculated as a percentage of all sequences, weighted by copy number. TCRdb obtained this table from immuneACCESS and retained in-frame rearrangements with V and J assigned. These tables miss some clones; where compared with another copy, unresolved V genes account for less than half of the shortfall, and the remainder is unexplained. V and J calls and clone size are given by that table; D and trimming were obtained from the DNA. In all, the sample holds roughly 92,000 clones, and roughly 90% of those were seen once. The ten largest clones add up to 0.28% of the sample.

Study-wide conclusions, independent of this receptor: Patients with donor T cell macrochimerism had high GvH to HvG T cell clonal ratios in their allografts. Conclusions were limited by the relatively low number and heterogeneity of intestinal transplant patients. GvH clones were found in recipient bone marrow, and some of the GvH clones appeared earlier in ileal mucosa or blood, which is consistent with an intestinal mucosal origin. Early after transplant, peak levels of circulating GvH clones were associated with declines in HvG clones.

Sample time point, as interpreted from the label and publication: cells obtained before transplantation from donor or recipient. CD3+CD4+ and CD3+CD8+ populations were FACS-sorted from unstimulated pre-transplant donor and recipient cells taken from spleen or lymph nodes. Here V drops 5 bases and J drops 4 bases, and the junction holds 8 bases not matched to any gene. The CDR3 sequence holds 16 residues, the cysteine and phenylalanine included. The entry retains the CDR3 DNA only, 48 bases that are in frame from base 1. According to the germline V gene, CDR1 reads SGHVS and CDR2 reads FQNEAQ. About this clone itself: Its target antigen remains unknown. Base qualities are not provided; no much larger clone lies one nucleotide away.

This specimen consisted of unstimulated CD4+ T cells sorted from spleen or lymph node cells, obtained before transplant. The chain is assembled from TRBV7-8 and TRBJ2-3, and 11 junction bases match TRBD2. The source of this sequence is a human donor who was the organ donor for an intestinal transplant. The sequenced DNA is TGTGCCAGCAGCATCGCTAGCGGGAGGACCGCAGATACGCAGTATTTT. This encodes CASSIASGRTADTQYF.